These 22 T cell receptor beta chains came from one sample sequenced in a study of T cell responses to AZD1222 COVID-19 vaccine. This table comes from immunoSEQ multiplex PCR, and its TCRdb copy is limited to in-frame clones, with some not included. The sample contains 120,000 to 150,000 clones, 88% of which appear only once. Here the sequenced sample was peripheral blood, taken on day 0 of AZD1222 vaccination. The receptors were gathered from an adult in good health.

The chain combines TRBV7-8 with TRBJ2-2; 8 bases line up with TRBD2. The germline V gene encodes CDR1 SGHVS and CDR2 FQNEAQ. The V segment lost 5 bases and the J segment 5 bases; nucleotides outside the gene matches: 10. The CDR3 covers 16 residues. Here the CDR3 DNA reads TGTGCCAGCAGCCCGCTGGCGGGAGGTAATACCGGGGAGCTGTTTTTT. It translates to CASSPLAGGNTGELFF.

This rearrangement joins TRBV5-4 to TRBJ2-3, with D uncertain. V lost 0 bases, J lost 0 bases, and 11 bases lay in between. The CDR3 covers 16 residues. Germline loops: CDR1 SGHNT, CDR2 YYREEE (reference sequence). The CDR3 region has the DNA TGTGCCAGCAGCTTGGGGCCCTTTACTAGCACAGATACGCAGTATTTT. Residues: CASSLGPFTSTDTQYF. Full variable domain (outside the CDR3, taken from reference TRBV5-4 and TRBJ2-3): ETGVTQSPTHLIKTRGQQVTLRCSSQSGHNTVSWYQQALGQGPQFIFQYYREEENGRGNFPPRFSGLQFPNYSSELNVNALELDDSALYLCASSLGPFTSTDTQYFGPGTRLTVL.

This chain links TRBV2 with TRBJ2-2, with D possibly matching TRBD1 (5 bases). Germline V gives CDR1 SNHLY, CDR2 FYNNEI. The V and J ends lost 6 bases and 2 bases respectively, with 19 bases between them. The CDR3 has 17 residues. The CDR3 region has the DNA TGTGCCAGCAGCACGACAGTCCAGAAACCAAACACCGGGGAGCTGTTTTTT. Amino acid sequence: CASSTTVQKPNTGELFF.

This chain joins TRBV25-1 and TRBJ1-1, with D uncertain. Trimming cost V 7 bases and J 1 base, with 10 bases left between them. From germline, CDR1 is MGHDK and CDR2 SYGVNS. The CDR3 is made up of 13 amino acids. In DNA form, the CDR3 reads TGTGCCAGCAAAATTGGAACGAACACTGAAGCTTTCTTT. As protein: CASKIGTNTEAFF.

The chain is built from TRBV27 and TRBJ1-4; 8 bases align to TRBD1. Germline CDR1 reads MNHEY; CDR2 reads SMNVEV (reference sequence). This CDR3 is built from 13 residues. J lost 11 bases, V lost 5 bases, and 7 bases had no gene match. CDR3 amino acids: CASSERQGTKLFF. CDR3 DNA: TGTGCCAGCAGTGAAAGACAGGGGACCAAACTGTTTTTT.

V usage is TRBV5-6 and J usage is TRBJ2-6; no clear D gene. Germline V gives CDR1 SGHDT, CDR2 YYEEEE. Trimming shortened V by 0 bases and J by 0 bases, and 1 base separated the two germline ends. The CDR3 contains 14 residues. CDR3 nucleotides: TGTGCCAGCAGCTTGGTCTCTGGGGCCAACGTCCTGACTTTC. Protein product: CASSLVSGANVLTF.

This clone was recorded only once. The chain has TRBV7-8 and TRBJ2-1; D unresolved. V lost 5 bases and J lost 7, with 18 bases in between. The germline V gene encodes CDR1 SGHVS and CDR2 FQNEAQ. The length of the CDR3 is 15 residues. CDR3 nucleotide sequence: TGTGCCAGCAGCCTCGTCTTCTCCGGGTTTAATGAGCAGTTCTTC. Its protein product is CASSLVFSGFNEQFF.

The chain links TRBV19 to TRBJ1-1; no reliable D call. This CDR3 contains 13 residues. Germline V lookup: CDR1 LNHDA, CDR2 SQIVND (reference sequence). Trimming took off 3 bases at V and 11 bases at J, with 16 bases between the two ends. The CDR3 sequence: CASSITTEKTAFF. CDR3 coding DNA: TGTGCCAGTAGTATTACCACGGAAAAAACGGCTTTCTTT.

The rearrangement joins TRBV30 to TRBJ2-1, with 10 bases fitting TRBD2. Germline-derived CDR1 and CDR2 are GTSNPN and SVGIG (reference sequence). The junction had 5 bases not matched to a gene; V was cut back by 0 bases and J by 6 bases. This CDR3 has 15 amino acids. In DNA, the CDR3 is TGTGCCTGGAGTGTACGAGCGGGAGGGACCAATGAGCAGTTCTTC. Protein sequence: CAWSVRAGGTNEQFF.

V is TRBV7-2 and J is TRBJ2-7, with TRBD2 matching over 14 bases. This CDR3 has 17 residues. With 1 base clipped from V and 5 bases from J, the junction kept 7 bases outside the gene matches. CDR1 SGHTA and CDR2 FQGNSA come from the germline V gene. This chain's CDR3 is CASSLVGTSGSSHEQYF. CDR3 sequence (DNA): TGTGCCAGCAGCTTAGTGGGGACTAGCGGGAGTTCCCACGAGCAGTACTTC.

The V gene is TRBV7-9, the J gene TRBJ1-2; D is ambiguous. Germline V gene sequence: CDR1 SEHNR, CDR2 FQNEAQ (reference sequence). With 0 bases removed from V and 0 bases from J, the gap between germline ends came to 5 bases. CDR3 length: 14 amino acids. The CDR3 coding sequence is TGTGCCAGCAGCTTAGCTATGCCTAACTATGGCTACACCTTC. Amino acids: CASSLAMPNYGYTF.

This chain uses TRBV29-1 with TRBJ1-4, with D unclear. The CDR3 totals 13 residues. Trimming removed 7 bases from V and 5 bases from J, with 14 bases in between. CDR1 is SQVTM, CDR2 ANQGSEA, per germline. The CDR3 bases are TGCAGCGCCATGGGAGGGTTCAATGAAAAACTGTTTTTT. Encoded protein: CSAMGGFNEKLFF.

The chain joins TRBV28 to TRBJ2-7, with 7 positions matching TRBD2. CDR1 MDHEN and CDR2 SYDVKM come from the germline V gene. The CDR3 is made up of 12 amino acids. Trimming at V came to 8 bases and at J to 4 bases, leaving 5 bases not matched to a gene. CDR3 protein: CASPGLKYEQYF. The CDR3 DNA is TGTGCCAGCCCGGGACTAAAATACGAGCAGTACTTC.

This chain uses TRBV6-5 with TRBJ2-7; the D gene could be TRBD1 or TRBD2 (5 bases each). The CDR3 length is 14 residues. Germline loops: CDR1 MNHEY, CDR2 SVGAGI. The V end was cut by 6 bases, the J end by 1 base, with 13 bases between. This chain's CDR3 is CASRPWDGSYEQYF. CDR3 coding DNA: TGTGCCAGCAGGCCCTGGGACGGATCCTACGAGCAGTACTTC.

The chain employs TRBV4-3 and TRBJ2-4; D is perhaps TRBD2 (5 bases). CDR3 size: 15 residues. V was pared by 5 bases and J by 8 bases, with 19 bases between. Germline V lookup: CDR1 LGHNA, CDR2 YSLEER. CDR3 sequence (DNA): TGCGCCAGCAGCTCGGGGATCTCGCTGGTGGACATTCAGTACTTC. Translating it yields CASSSGISLVDIQYF.

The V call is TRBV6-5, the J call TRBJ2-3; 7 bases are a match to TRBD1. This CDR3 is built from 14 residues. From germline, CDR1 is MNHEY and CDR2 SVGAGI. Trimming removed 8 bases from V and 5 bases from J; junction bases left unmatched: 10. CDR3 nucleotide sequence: TGTGCCAGCGCAAACGACAGGGCCAAAGATACGCAGTATTTT. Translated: CASANDRAKDTQYF.

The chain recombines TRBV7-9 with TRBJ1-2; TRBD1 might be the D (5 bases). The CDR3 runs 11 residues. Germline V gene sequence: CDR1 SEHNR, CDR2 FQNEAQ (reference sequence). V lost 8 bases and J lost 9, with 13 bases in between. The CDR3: CASGEQASYTF. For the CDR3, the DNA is TGTGCCAGCGGAGAACAGGCTAGCTACACCTTC. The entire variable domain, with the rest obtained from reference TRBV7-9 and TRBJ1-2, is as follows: DTGVSQNPRHKITKRGQNVTFRCDPISEHNRLYWYRQTLGQGPEFLTYFQNEAQLEKSRLLSDRFSAERPKGSFSTLEIQRTEQGDSAMYLCASGEQASYTFGSGTRLTVV.

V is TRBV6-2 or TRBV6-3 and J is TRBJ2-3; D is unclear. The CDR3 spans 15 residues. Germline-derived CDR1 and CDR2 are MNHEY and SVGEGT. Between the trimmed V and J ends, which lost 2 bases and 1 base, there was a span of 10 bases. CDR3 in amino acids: CASSYVRYGTDTQYF. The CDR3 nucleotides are TGTGCCAGCAGTTACGTCCGATACGGCACAGATACGCAGTATTTT.

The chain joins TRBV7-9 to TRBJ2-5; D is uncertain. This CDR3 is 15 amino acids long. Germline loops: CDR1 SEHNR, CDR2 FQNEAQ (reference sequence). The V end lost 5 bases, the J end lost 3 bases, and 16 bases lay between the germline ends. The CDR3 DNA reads TGTGCCAGCAGCATCTCCCCGGGCCCCAAAGAGACCCAGTACTTC. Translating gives CASSISPGPKETQYF. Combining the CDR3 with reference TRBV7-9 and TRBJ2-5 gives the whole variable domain DTGVSQNPRHKITKRGQNVTFRCDPISEHNRLYWYRQTLGQGPEFLTYFQNEAQLEKSRLLSDRFSAERPKGSFSTLEIQRTEQGDSAMYLCASSISPGPKETQYFGPGTRLLVL.

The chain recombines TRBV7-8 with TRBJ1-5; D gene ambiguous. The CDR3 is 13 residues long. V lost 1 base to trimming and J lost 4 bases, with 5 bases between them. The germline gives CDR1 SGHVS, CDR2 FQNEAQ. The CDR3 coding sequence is TGTGCCAGCAGCTTAGACCGGAATCAGCCCCAGCATTTT. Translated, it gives CASSLDRNQPQHF.

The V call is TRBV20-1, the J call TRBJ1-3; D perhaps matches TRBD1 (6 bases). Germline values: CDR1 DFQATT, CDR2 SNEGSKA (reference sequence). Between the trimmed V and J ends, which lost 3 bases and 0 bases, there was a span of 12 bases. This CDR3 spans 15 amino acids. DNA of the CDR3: TGCAGTGCTAGTGAGACAGGTTCCTCTGGAAACACCATATATTTT. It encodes CSASETGSSGNTIYF.

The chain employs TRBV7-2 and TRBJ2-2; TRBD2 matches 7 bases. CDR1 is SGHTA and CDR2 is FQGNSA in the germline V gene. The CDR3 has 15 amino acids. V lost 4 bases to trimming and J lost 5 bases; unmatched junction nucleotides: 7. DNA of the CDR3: TGTGCCAGCAGCTCTGGACTAGTAAAAACCGGGGAGCTGTTTTTT. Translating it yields CASSSGLVKTGELFF. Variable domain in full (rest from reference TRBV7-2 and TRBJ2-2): GAGVSQSPSNKVTEKGKDVELRCDPISGHTALYWYRQSLGQGLEFLIYFQGNSAPDKSGLPSDRFSAERTGGSVSTLTIQRTQQEDSAVYLCASSSGLVKTGELFFGEGSRLTVL.